The 5 T cell receptor beta chains given below trace back to one sample, sequenced in a study of T cell responses to AZD1222 COVID-19 vaccine. Clones were sequenced by immunoSEQ multiplex PCR, and TCRdb holds only the in-frame ones, with some missing. The sample contains about 83,000 clones, more than 85% of which appear only once. The sequencing here drew on peripheral blood, taken 28 days after the second AZD1222 dose. The receptors originated from an adult who received the AZD1222 COVID-19 vaccine.

The chain uses TRBV12-3 or TRBV12-4 and TRBJ2-1; 9 nucleotides agree with TRBD2. This CDR3 is 13 amino acids long. V was clipped by 9 bases and J by 7 bases; unmatched bases: 7. CDR3 sequence reads: CASSLLAGNEQFF. The DNA for the CDR3 is TGTGCCAGTTCACTCCTAGCGGGAAATGAGCAGTTCTTC.

This chain links TRBV4-2 with TRBJ1-2; perhaps TRBD1 as D (5 bases). The germline CDR1 and CDR2 sequences are LGHNA and YNFKEQ. This CDR3 has 17 residues. V dropped 4 bases and J dropped 0 bases, with 18 bases sitting between them. CDR3 loop: CASSPFPGTASNYGYTF. The CDR3 bases are TGTGCCAGCAGCCCCTTCCCCGGGACTGCTTCTAACTATGGCTACACCTTC.

The V and J genes are TRBV7-9 and TRBJ1-1, with D perhaps TRBD1 (5 bases). Germline CDR1 is SEHNR and CDR2 is FQNEAQ (reference sequence). The CDR3 consists of 16 residues. Trimming removed 5 bases from V and 5 bases from J, with 21 bases in between. The CDR3 sequence: CASSREGVGERTEAFF. The DNA of the CDR3 is TGTGCCAGCAGCCGAGAAGGGGTGGGGGAAAGGACTGAAGCTTTCTTT.

Only one count was recorded for this clone. The rearrangement uses TRBV12-3 or TRBV12-4 and TRBJ1-2; D uncertain. V was clipped by 8 bases and J by 4 bases, with 11 bases between them. This CDR3 has 12 amino acids. The CDR3 nucleotides read TGTGCCAGCGCCGCACGATTCTATGGCTACACCTTC. The encoded protein is CASAARFYGYTF.

J is TRBJ2-7 and V is TRBV19; perhaps TRBD1 as D (6 bases). Germline assignment: CDR1 LNHDA and CDR2 SQIVND (reference sequence). V was pared by 3 bases and J by 3 bases, with 12 bases between. This CDR3 comprises 14 residues. CDR3 DNA: TGTGCCAGTAGTATTACAGGGTCCGGCTACGAGCAGTACTTC. Its translation is CASSITGSGYEQYF.